The entry that follows covers one T cell receptor (beta chain) sequence. The specificity of this receptor is unknown. No base quality information exists; no much larger clone differs at one position. The data stem from a study of a mutant IDH1 vaccine in newly diagnosed glioma (dated by TCRdb to the early 2020s). Regarding the study in general: Eight vaccinations were administered to patients in weeks 1, 3, 5, 7, 11, 15, 19 and 23, corresponding to visits V03 through V10. Vaccination started 4-6 weeks after radiotherapy alone, or was given together with temozolomide cycles in the groups whose treatment included chemotherapy. The roughly 32 treated patients were around 62% male and about 38% female, with a mean age of approximately 40 years. Before enrollment, patients had received standard therapy of radiotherapy alone, temozolomide alone, or radiochemotherapy with temozolomide; most received the combination. Peripheral blood was collected at six visits: V03 (baseline), V05, V07, V10, V12 and V13. Longitudinal TCRB deep sequencing was done for 25 to 30 treated patients, wherever samples were available for exploratory analyses. What the study reported, not specific to this receptor: Selection of PBMC samples for TCRB deep sequencing was based on availability. It was noted by the authors that analyses of patient blood samples could not be reproduced owing to sample limitations. No apparent relationship was observed between pseudoprogression and alterations in the top peripheral T cell clonotypes detected by TCRB sequencing. Immune responses induced by the vaccine were seen in roughly 92% of patients across multiple MHC alleles.

The sample's time point label, decoded: week 11, during vaccination. Each vaccine dose, consisting of 300 ug of a 20-mer mutant IDH1 peptide in Montanide, was administered subcutaneously with topical imiquimod. All donors had newly diagnosed IDH1-mutant astrocytomas of WHO grade 3 or 4 that showed loss of nuclear ATRX. The samples were drawn from NOA16, a multicentre, single-arm, open-label phase I trial in Germany that tested a mutant IDH1 peptide vaccine in humans for the first time. Genomic DNA for TCRB sequencing was extracted from EDTA blood using the DNeasy Blood and Tissue Kit. The library was made by the immunoSEQ multiplex PCR assay. Following the manufacturer's protocol, the hsTCRB Kit was used to amplify rearranged TCR beta chain sequences. Sequencing of TCRB libraries was carried out on an Illumina MiSeq. On the authors' methods: Demultiplexing, trimming and gene mapping were performed with the kit vendor's proprietary platform. In its TCRdb copy, this immuneACCESS table keeps in-frame sequences only and misses some clones. Where compared with another copy, unresolved V genes explain less than half of these, and the others have no known cause. V and J calls and clone size are those listed in that table; D and trimming were worked out from the DNA. The sample contains about 40,000 clones, around 84% of them found a single time. The ten largest clones capture 2.2% of the sample.

This sample comprised PBMCs, obtained from a glioma patient whose treatment included an IDH1 peptide vaccine. This TCR came from a man between 35 and 55 years old with glioma.

The DNA sequence reads TGTGCCAGCAGCTTAGTGGGACCCCAAGAGACCCAGTACTTC. This translates into CASSLVGPQETQYF. The sequence joins TRBV7-9 to TRBJ2-5; the D element might be TRBD1 or TRBD2, as each aligns at 5 bases. From cysteine to phenylalanine, the CDR3 is 14 amino acids long. The retained sequence is limited to the CDR3, 42 bases, with the frame set at the first base. V is cut by 1 base and J by 1 base, and the space between the germline ends is 7 bases. CDR1 and CDR2 are drawn from the germline V gene (reference sequence): SEHNR, FQNEAQ.